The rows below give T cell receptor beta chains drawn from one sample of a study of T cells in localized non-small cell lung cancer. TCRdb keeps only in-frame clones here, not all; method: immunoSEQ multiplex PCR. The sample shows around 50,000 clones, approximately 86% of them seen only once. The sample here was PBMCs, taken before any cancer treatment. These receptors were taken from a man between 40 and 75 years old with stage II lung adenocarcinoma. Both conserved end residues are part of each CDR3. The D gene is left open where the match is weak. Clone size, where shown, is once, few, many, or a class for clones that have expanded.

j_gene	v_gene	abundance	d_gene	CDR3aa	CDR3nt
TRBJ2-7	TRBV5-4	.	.	CASSPRDGYEQYF	TGTGCCAGCAGCCCGCGGGACGGCTACGAGCAGTACTTC
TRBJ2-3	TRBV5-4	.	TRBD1	CASSLGQGGTDTQYF	TGTGCCAGCAGCTTAGGACAGGGAGGCACAGATACGCAGTATTTT
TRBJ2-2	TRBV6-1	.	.	CASSEDPGEAANTGELFF	TGTGCCAGCAGTGAAGACCCAGGAGAGGCGGCGAACACCGGGGAGCTGTTTTTT
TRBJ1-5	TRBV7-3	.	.	CASSGKGRVSNQPQHF	TGTGCCAGCAGCGGCAAGGGCAGGGTTAGCAATCAGCCCCAGCATTTT
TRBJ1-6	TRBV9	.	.	CASSVEGRWNSPLHF	TGTGCCAGCAGCGTAGAGGGACGGTGGAATTCACCCCTCCACTTT
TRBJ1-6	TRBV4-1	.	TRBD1	CASSQEQTGDNSPLHF	TGCGCCAGCAGCCAGGAACAGACAGGGGATAATTCACCCCTCCACTTT
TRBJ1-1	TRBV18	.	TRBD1	CASSPGQRNMNTEAFF	TGTGCCAGCTCACCGGGACAGCGAAACATGAACACTGAAGCTTTCTTT
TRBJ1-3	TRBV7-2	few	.	CASSLGHGNTIYF	TGTGCCAGCAGCTTAGGGCATGGAAACACCATATATTTT
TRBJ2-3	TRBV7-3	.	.	CASSLGPGGTTDTQYF	TGTGCCAGCAGCTTAGGGCCCGGCGGGACCACAGATACGCAGTATTTT
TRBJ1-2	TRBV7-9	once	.	CASSLAVVDSNYGYTF	TGTGCCAGCAGCTTAGCAGTGGTCGACAGTAACTATGGCTACACCTTC
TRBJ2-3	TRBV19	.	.	CASSIMGDTQYF	TGTGCCAGTAGTATTATGGGAGATACGCAGTATTTT
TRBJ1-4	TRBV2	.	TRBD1	CASSDGQGNEKLFF	TGTGCCAGCAGCGATGGACAGGGCAATGAAAAACTGTTTTTT
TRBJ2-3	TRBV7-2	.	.	CASSFRPATDTQYF	TGTGCCAGCAGCTTTCGCCCAGCCACAGATACGCAGTATTTT
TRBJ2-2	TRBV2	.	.	CASKIDTGELFF	TGTGCCAGCAAGATCGACACCGGGGAGCTGTTTTTT
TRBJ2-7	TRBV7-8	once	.	CASSFEGTYYEQYF	TGTGCCAGCAGCTTTGAAGGGACATACTACGAGCAGTACTTC
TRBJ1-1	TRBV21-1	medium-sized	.	CASSKSKIMNTEAFF	TGTGCCAGCAGCAAATCAAAGATCATGAACACTGAAGCTTTCTTT
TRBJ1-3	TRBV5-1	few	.	CASSLADGNTIYF	TGCGCCAGCAGCTTAGCAGATGGAAACACCATATATTTT
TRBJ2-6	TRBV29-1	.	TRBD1	CSVKGASGANVLTF	TGCAGCGTAAAGGGGGCCTCTGGGGCCAACGTCCTGACTTTC